This T cell receptor beta chain was identified in a study of early T cells in non-severe SARS-CoV-2 infection. Each cDNA molecule carried a unique molecular identifier. TCRdb reanalysed the 5' RACE reads using MiXCR and keeps one entry per CDR3 protein. Found here are about 22,000 distinct CDR3 sequences, over 4% of them singletons; the top ten hold 7.8%. Germline V gene data show CDR1 as SGHRS and CDR2 as YFSETQ. J lost 1 base, V lost 7 bases, and 11 bases had no gene match. The CDR3 consists of 17 residues. Sequenced sample: whole blood. The chain carries TRBV5-1 and TRBJ1-1; TRBD1 agrees at 12 bases. The clonotype was recovered from an adult who was a healthcare worker with PCR-confirmed SARS-CoV-2 infection or an uninfected control (not recorded which). The CDR3 DNA reads TGCGCCAGCGCCCCGGGACAGGGGGCGAGGGAGAACACTGAAGCTTTCTTT. Amino acid sequence: CASAPGQGARENTEAFF.